The TCR beta chain described here comes from a study of shared clonotypes between healthy human individuals. For the study at large: Donors consisted of two women and three men between 18 and 49. Plates per donor: three CD4 naive, three CD4 memory, two CD8 naive, one CD8 memory.

Using immunoSEQ multiplex PCR, the repertoire was profiled, and TCRdb retains in-frame clones only, with some absent. The table lists roughly 2.5 million clones, about 92% of them singletons, with more than 0.12% in the top ten. CDR3 length: 16 amino acids. V gave up 3 bases and J gave up 5 bases, with 18 bases separating them. Looked up from germline, CDR1 is MNHNS and CDR2 is SASEGT. Study-wide results and limits: Generation probabilities were higher for clonotypes shared across all four sorted-subset donors than for unshared ones. The expectation was that sequencing depth would affect clonotype sharing among donors.

In regard to this clone: Its target is not known.

This clonotype originated in a man between 18 and 35 years old in good health. Sample: naive CD4+ T cells sorted from blood. Subset defined: CD45RA+ positively selected. The V gene is TRBV6-1, the J gene TRBJ2-3, with TRBD1 as a possible D gene (6 bases). CDR3 sequence (DNA): TGTGCCAGCAGTGATGGGGGCGTCCCGGGCGTAGATACGCAGTATTTT. This gives the protein CASSDGGVPGVDTQYF.